The clone carrying this T cell receptor (beta chain) appeared a few times. This sample stems from a study of T cell repertoires in cytomegalovirus infection. MiXCR, run by TCRdb on the reads, gives a single entry per CDR3 protein. There are approximately 260,000 distinct CDR3 sequences in the sample; 15% to 20% occur only once, and roughly 50% lies in the top ten. V was trimmed by 5 bases and J by 2 bases, leaving 9 bases between them. The germline V gene encodes CDR1 SGHVS and CDR2 FNYEAQ. The CDR3 sequence is 14 residues long. The rearrangement links TRBV7-6 to TRBJ2-2; D is possibly TRBD1 (5 bases). The source material was CD8+ T cells from PBMCs. This TCR was sampled from a human donor in good health (CMV status not recorded). Some clones in this sample may be carry-over from other donors' samples. This CDR3 is CASSHDSNTGELFF. The CDR3 DNA is TGTGCCAGCAGCCACGACAGTAACACCGGGGAGCTGTTTTTT. The variable domain in full, with the rest retrieved from reference TRBV7-6 and TRBJ2-2, is GAGVSQSPRYKVTKRGQDVALRCDPISGHVSLYWYRQALGQGPEFLTYFNYEAQQDKSGLPNDRFSAERPEGSISTLTIQRTEQRDSAMYRCASSHDSNTGELFFGEGSRLTVL.